The clone carrying this T cell receptor (beta chain) has only a few counts. What it recognizes is unknown. The sample is drawn from a study of cytomegalovirus exposure and HLA in healthy donors. Germline assignment: CDR1 LGHNA and CDR2 YNFKEQ. The CDR3 is made up of 14 amino acids. V was pared by 0 bases and J by 5 bases, with 10 bases between. Findings and limits, study-wide: When analyzed later, a missense DCLRE1C variant was found to be linked to TCR beta V- and J-gene trimming. Later analysis showed TCR association rates varying by HLA locus, highest for DRB1 and lowest for HLA-C. Association of 15,000 to 20,000 TCR beta sequences with HLA alleles was found at 0.05 false discovery rate in a later analysis.

PCR amplification relied on 60 Vbeta primers (plus 13 Jbeta primers). Clones were sequenced by immunoSEQ multiplex PCR, and TCRdb holds only the in-frame ones, with some missing. In the table there are 85,000 to 130,000 clones, about 68% of which are singletons. The chain employs TRBV4-2 and TRBJ2-5; weak D call: TRBD2 (6 bases). Sequencing input: PBMCs. This receptor was obtained from a male donor in good health and CMV-seropositive. CDR3 nucleotide sequence: TGTGCCAGCAGCCAAGAGGTTCGGGAGGAGACCCAGTACTTC. Translating it yields CASSQEVREETQYF.